This TCR beta chain stems from a study of cytomegalovirus exposure and HLA in healthy donors. Whole-study results and caveats: In a later analysis, a missense DCLRE1C variant was linked to TCR beta V- and J-gene trimming. At a 0.05 false discovery rate, a later analysis found some 18,000 TCR beta sequences to be associated with HLA alleles. TCR beta V segments were, for the most part, productive about 87% or about 30% of the time in an earlier analysis.

It was with 60 Vbeta and 13 Jbeta primers that the PCR ran. Repertoires were generated with immunoSEQ multiplex PCR, while TCRdb's copy carries only in-frame clones and drops some. There are some 130,000 clones in the sample; about 79% occur only once, and roughly 3% lies in the top ten. The CDR3 is 16 amino acids. Germline CDR1 is SGHVS and CDR2 is FQNEAQ. The ends were cut back, 5 bases at V and 1 base at J, with 15 bases in the middle. Donors sampled were nominally healthy, though unrecorded immune exposures were likely. Note on this clone: Its cognate antigen is unknown.

The receptor's source is a man between 45 and 60 years old in good health and CMV-seronegative. The V call is TRBV7-8, the J call TRBJ1-5; the D gene is possibly TRBD1 (6 bases). The sample consisted of PBMCs. In DNA form, the CDR3 reads TGTGCCAGCAGCGTAGAACAGGGAATGAGCAATCAGCCCCAGCATTTT. This translates into CASSVEQGMSNQPQHF.